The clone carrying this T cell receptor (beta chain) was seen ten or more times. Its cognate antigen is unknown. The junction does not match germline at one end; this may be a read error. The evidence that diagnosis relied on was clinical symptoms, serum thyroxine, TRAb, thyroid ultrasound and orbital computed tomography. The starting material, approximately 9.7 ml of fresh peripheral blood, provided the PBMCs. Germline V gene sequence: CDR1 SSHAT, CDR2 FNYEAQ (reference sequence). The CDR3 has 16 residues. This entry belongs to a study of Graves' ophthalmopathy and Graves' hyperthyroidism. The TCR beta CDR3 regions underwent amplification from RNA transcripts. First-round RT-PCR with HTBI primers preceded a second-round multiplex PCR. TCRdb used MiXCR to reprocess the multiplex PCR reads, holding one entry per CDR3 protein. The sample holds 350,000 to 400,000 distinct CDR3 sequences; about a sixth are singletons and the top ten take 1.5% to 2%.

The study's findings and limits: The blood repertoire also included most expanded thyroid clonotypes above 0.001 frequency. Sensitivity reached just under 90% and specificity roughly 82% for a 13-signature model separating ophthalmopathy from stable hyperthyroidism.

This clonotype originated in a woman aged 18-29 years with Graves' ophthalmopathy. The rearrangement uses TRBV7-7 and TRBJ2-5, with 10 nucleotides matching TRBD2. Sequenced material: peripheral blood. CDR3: CASSLASSGGRETQYF. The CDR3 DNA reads TGTGCTAGCAGCTTAGCGTCTAGCGGGGGAAGGGAGACCCAGTACTTC. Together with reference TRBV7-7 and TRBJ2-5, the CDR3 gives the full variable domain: GAGVSQSPRYKVTKRGQDVTLRCDPISSHATLYWYQQALGQGPEFLTYFNYEAQPDKSGLPSDRFSAERPEGSISTLTIQRTEQRDSAMYRCASSLASSGGRETQYFGPGTRLLVL.